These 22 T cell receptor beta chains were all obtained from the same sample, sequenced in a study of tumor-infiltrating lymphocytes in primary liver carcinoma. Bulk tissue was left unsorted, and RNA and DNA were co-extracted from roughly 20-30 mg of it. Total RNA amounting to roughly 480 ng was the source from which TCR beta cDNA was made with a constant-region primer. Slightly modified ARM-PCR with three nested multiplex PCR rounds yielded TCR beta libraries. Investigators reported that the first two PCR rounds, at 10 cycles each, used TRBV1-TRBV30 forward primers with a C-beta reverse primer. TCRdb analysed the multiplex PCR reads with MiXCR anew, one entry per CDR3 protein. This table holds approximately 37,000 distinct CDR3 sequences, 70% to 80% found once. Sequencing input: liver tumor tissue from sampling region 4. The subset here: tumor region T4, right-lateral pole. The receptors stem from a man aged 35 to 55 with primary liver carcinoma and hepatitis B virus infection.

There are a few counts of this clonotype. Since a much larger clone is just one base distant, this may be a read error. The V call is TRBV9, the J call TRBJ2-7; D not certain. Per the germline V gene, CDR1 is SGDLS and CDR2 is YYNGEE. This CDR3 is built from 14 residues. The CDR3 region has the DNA TGTGCCAGCAACGTAGGCCCTACCCCCTACGAGCAGTACTTC. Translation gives CASNVGPTPYEQYF. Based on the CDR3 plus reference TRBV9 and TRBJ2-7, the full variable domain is DSGVTQTPKHLITATGQRVTLRCSPRSGDLSVYWYQQSLDQGLQFLIQYYNGEERAKGNILERFSAQQFPDLHSELNLSSLELGDSALYFCASNVGPTPYEQYFGPGTRLTVT.

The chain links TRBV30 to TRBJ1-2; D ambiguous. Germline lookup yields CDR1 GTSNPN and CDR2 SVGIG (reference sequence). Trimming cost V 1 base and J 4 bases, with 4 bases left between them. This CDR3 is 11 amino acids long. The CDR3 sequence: CAWSGFYGYTF. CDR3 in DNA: TGTGCCTGGAGTGGGTTCTATGGCTACACCTTC. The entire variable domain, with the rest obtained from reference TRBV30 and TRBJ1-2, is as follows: SQTIHQWPATLVQPVGSPLSLECTVEGTSNPNLYWYRQAAGRGLQLLFYSVGIGQISSEVPQNLSASRPQDRQFILSSKKLLLSDSGFYLCAWSGFYGYTFGSGTRLTVV.

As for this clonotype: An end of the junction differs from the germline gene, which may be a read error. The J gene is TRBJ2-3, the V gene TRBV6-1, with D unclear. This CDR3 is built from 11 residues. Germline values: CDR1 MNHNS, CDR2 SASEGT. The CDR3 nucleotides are TGTATCAGCAGTCAAACAGATACGCAATATTTT. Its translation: CISSQTDTQYF.

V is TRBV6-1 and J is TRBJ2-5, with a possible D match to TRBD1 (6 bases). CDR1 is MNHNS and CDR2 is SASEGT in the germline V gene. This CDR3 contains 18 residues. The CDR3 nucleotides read TGTGTCACCAGTGAAAATTTAATGGGGGCGGCCGTTGGAGAGACCCAGTACTTC. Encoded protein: CVTSENLMGAAVGETQYF.

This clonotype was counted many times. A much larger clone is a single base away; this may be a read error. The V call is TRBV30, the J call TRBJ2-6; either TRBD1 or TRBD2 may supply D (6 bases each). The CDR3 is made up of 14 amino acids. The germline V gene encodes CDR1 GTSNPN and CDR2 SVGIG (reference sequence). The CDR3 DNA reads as TGTGTCCGGGATTCGGGGGCCGGGGCCAACGTCCTGACTTTC. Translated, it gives CVRDSGAGANVLTF.

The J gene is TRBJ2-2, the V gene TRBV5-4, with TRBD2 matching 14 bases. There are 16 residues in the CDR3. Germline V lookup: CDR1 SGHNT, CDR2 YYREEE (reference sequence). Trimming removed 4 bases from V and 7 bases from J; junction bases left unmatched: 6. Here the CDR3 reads CASSPTGLAGDGELFF. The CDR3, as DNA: TGTGCCAGCAGCCCGACGGGACTAGCGGGAGACGGGGAGCTGTTTTTT.

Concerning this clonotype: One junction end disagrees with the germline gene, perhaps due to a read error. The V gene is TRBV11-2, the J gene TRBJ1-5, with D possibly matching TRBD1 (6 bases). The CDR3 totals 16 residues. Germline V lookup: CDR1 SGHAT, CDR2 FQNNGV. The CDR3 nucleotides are TGTGCCAGCAGCCTAAGAGGGGGTCTGACGAATCAGTCCCAGCATTTT. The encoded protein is CASSLRGGLTNQSQHF.

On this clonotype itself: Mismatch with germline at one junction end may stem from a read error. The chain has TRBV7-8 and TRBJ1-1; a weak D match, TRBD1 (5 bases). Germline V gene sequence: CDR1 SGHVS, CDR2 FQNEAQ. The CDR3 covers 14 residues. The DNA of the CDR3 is TGTACCAGCAGCTTACTAGGGGCAGGGTCTGAAGCTTTCTTT. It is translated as CTSSLLGAGSEAFF. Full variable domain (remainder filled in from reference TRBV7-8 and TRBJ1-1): GAGVSQSPRYKVAKRGQDVALRCDPISGHVSLFWYQQALGQGPEFLTYFQNEAQLDKSGLPSDRFFAERPEGSVSTLKIQRTQQEDSAVYLCTSSLLGAGSEAFFGQGTRLTVV.

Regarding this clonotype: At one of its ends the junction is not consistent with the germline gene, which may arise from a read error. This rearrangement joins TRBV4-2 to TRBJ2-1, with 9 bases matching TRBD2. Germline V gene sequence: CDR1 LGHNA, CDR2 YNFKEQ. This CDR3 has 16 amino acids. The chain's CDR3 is CATSQDLEASGNEQSF. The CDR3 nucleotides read TGTGCCACCAGCCAAGATCTGGAGGCTAGCGGGAATGAGCAGTCCTTC.

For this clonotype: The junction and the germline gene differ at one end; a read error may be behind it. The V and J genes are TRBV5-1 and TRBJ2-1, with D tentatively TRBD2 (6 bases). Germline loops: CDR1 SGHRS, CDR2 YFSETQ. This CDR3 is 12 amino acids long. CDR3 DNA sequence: TGCGCCAGTAGCTTGTGTAGCGGTGAGCAGTTCTTC. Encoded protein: CASSLCSGEQFF.

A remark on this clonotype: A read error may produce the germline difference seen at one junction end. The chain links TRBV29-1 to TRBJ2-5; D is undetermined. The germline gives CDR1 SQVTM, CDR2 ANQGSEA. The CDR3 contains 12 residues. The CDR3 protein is CSAQTSREAQYF. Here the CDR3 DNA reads TGCAGCGCTCAGACAAGCAGAGAGGCCCAGTACTTC.

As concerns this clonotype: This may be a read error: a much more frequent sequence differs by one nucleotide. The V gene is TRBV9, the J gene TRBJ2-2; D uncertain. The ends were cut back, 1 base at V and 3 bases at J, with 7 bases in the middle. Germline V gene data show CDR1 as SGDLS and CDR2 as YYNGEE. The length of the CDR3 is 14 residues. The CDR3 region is CASSVITDTGELFF. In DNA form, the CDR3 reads TGTGCCAGCAGCGTAATCACCGACACCGGGGAGCTGTTTTTT.

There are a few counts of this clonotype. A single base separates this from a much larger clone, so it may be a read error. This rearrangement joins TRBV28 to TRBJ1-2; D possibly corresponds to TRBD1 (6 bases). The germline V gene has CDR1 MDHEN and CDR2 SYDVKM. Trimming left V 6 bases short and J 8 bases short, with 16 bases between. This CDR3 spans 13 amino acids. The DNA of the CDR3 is TGTGCCAGCAGATTAAGACCAGGGGTGGGCTACACCTTC. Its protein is CASRLRPGVGYTF.

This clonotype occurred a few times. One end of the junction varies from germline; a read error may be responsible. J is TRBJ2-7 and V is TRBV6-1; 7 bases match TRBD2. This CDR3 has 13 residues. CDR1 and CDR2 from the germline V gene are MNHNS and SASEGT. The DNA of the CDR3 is TGTCCCAGCAGTGAAGCGCGTCTAGCGGTCCAGTACTTC. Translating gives CPSSEARLAVQYF.

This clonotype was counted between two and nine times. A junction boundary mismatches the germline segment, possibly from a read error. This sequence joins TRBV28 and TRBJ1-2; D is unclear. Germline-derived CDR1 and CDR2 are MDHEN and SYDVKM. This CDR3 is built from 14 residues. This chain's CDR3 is CASTPNMAGYGYTF. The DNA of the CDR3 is TGTGCCAGCACCCCGAACATGGCTGGCTATGGCTACACTTTC.

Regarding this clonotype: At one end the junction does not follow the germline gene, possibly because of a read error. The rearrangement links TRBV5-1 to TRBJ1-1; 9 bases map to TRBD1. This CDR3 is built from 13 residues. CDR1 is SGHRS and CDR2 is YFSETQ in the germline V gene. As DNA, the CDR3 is TGCGTCAGCAGCAGGGGACAGGGAGATGAAGCTTTCTTT. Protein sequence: CVSSRGQGDEAFF. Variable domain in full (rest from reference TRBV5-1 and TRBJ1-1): KAGVTQTPRYLIKTRGQQVTLSCSPISGHRSVSWYQQTPGQGLQFLFEYFSETQRNKGNFPGRFSGRQFSNSRSEMNVSTLELGDSALYLCVSSRGQGDEAFFGQGTRLTVV.

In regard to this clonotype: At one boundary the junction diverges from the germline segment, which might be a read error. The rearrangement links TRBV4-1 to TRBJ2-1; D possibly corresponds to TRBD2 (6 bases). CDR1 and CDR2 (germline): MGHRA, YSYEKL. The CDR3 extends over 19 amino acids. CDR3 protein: CAISQDRGGRARVRDEQFF. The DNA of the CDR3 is TGCGCCATCAGCCAAGACCGAGGAGGGAGAGCCAGGGTTCGCGATGAGCAGTTCTTC.

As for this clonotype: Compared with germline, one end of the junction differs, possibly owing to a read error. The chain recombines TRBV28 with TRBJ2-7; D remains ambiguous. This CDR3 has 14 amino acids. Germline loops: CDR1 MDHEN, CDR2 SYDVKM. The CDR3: CANSPQADHRVEYF. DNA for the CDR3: TGTGCCAACAGTCCCCAGGCGGACCATAGAGTCGAGTACTTC.

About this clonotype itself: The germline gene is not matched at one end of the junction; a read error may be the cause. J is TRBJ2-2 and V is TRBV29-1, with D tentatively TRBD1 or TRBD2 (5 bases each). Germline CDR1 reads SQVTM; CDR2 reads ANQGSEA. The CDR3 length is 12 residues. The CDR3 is CRVPEGSRELFF. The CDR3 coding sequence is TGCAGGGTGCCTGAGGGGAGCAGGGAGCTCTTTTTT.

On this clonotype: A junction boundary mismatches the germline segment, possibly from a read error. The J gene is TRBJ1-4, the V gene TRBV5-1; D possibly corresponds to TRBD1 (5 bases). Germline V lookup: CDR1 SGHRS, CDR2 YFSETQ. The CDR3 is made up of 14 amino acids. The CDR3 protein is CASSLDGGNEKLSF. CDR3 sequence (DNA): TGCGCCAGCAGCCTCGATGGGGGTAATGAAAAACTGTCTTTT.

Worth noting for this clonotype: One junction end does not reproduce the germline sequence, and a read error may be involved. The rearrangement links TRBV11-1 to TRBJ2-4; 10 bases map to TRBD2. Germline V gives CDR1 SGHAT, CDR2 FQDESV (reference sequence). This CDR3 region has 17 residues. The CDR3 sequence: CASCFPGTSETKSIQYF. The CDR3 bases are TGTGCCAGCTGCTTTCCCGGGACTAGCGAGACCAAAAGCATTCAGTACTTT. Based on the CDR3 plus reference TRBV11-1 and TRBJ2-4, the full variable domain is EAEVAQSPRYKITEKSQAVAFWCDPISGHATLYWYRQILGQGPELLVQFQDESVVDDSQLPKDRFSAERLKGVDSTLKIQPAELGDSAMYLCASCFPGTSETKSIQYFGAGTRLSVL.

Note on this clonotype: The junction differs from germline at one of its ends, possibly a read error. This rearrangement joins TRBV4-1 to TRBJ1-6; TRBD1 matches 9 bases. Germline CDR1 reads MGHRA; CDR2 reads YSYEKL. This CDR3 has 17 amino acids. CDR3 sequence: CASSRDRGQGRNSPLRF. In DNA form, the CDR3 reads TGCGCCAGCAGCCGAGATCGGGGACAGGGCAGGAATTCACCCCTCCGCTTT.